Listed below are T cell receptor beta chains from one sample, sequenced in a study of blood T cells in healthy people across ages. TCRdb itself ran the 5' RACE reads through MiXCR, one entry per CDR3 protein. The sample has hundreds of thousands of distinct CDR3 sequences, roughly 60% seen once. What was sequenced was blood. All receptors come from a man aged 25-45 years in good health. CDR3s include the opening cysteine and the closing phenylalanine or tryptophan. D genes are given only for firm matches. For some rows the clone size is stated as once, few or many, or as a class when expanded; others skip it.

v_gene,j_gene,d_gene,abundance,CDR3nt,CDR3aa
TRBV7-8,TRBJ2-5,-,once,TGTGCCAGCAGCACGGACTTTCGGGAGACCCAGTACTTC,CASSTDFRETQYF
TRBV7-2,TRBJ2-7,-,once,TGTGCCAGCAGCTTAGATCGGACAGCCGGCTACGAGCAGTACTTC,CASSLDRTAGYEQYF
TRBV5-1,TRBJ1-1,TRBD1,once,TGCGCCAGCAGCCCGCCCCCGGGACAGGGTATTATTGAAGCTTTCTTT,CASSPPPGQGIIEAFF
TRBV9,TRBJ2-5,TRBD2,-,TGTGCCAGCAGCGTGGCGGCTAGCGGGAGAGAGACCCAGTACTTC,CASSVAASGRETQYF
TRBV6-1,TRBJ1-2,-,-,TGTGCCAGCAGTGAAGCGGGTTTGGGAGGTTATGGCTACACCTTC,CASSEAGLGGYGYTF
TRBV19,TRBJ2-7,-,once,TGTGCCAGTAGTACACGAGACGGAGCCTACGAGCAGTACTTC,CASSTRDGAYEQYF
TRBV27,TRBJ1-6,-,few,TGTGCCAGCAGTCCGCTAGGGCCGAACAATTCACCCCTCCACTTT,CASSPLGPNNSPLHF
TRBV27,TRBJ1-2,-,-,TGTGCCAGCAGCTCCAGGGAGGCTGGAGGCTACACCTTC,CASSSREAGGYTF
TRBV3-1,TRBJ2-1,-,-,TGTGCCAGCAGCCAAGCCAGATTCCAGCACGGAACCTACAATGAGCAGTTCTTC,CASSQARFQHGTYNEQFF
TRBV5-1,TRBJ2-7,-,few,TGCGCCAGCAGCTTGAGCACAGCCGCCTACGAGCAGTACTTC,CASSLSTAAYEQYF
TRBV20-1,TRBJ2-5,-,-,TGCAGTGCTATTTTTTCCCGGGGGAGCCAAGAGACCCAGTACTTC,CSAIFSRGSQETQYF
TRBV29-1,TRBJ2-7,-,-,TGCAGCGCCCTTCGGGCCAACGAGCAGTACTTC,CSALRANEQYF
TRBV7-9,TRBJ2-7,-,-,TGTGCCAGCAGCCAACCATTGGGACTTCCAACCTACGAGCAGTACTTC,CASSQPLGLPTYEQYF
TRBV7-2,TRBJ2-5,-,-,TGTGCCAGCAGCCTTGAGCTGACTAGCAGGGGAGAGACCCAGTACTTC,CASSLELTSRGETQYF
TRBV18,TRBJ1-1,-,-,TGTGCCAGCTCACCTGGAGTTCCCGACTTGAGGAACACTGAAGCTTTCTTT,CASSPGVPDLRNTEAFF
TRBV11-2,TRBJ2-4,TRBD1,-,TGTGCCAGCACCCCTGTTAGGACAGGAGCCAAAAACATTCAGTACTTC,CASTPVRTGAKNIQYF
TRBV7-2,TRBJ1-2,-,few,TGTGCCAGCAGTTTACGAACAGGGATGATCTATGGCTACACCTTC,CASSLRTGMIYGYTF
TRBV20-1,TRBJ2-5,-,-,TGCAGTGCTAGGGACCTGGGACGAGCTGAAGAGACCCAGTACTTC,CSARDLGRAEETQYF
TRBV20-1,TRBJ2-6,TRBD2,-,TGCAGTGGCGGGGGGCCCGGGGCCAACGTCCTGACTTTC,CSGGGPGANVLTF
TRBV5-1,TRBJ2-7,-,-,TGCGCCAGCAGCCTCTCTAGCGACTACGAGCAGTACTTC,CASSLSSDYEQYF
TRBV3-1,TRBJ1-2,TRBD1,-,TGTGCCAGCAGCCAAAACAGGGGTGGCTACACCTTC,CASSQNRGGYTF
TRBV6-5,TRBJ2-1,TRBD1,-,TGTGCCAGCAGCAAAGGGGGCGCGAAAACGTTCTTC,CASSKGGAKTFF
TRBV20-1,TRBJ1-2,-,-,TGCAGTGCTAGAGCTTCCGGTGGTGGCTACACCTTC,CSARASGGGYTF
TRBV4-2,TRBJ2-5,-,-,TGTGCCAGCAGCCTAATTGAAGGGAATAGGGGAGAGACCCAGTACTTC,CASSLIEGNRGETQYF
TRBV4-3,TRBJ1-2,TRBD1,-,TGCGCCAGCAGCCAGCAACAGGGGGCTTCGGTCTATGGCTACACCTTC,CASSQQQGASVYGYTF
TRBV7-9,TRBJ2-3,TRBD1,-,TGTGCCAGCAACCCACCAGGGGGCGGTGACACAGATACGCAGTATTTT,CASNPPGGGDTDTQYF
TRBV20-1,TRBJ2-5,TRBD2,-,TGCAGTGCTGACGGGGGGGCGCAGACCCAGTACTTC,CSADGGAQTQYF
TRBV29-1,TRBJ1-1,-,few,TGCAGCAGTACAAGCGGGGTCGCCGCTGAAGCTTTCTTT,CSSTSGVAAEAFF
TRBV3-1,TRBJ1-5,TRBD1,once,TGTGCCAGCAGCCAGGACAGGGTTCAGCCCCAGCATTTT,CASSQDRVQPQHF
TRBV29-1,TRBJ2-1,-,few,TGCAGCGTTGGTACTCAGTTCTTC,CSVGTQFF
TRBV14,TRBJ2-1,TRBD2,-,TGTGCCAGCAGCCAAGTAGGGACTAGGAAGGGTGAGCAGTTCTTC,CASSQVGTRKGEQFF